Sequencing of this T cell receptor beta chain was carried out in a study of long-term antiretroviral therapy in people with HIV. Broader study findings: Dominant in the repertoire at all time points were clones expanded before ART.

To note about this clone: Its antigen is currently unknown.

Looked up from germline, CDR1 is MNHEY and CDR2 is SMNVEV (reference sequence). With 0 bases removed from V and 0 bases from J, the gap between germline ends came to 2 bases. CDR3 length equals 13 residues. HIV-positive participants were all treated in the United States. Held in samples before DNA extraction were roughly 0.95-10 million cryopreserved PBMC. They ran version v3.0 of the immunoSEQ assay at survey level. Generated by immunoSEQ multiplex PCR, the TCRdb table keeps only in-frame clones and is missing some. The sample lists about 20,000 clones, roughly 70% seen once, with approximately 10% in the top ten.

The receptor was derived from a man younger than 35 with HIV. The chain has TRBV27 and TRBJ1-2; D uncertain. Sequenced here: unsorted PBMCs, sampled 0.5 years before starting antiretroviral therapy. CDR3 protein: CASSLSANYGYTF. The CDR3 region has the DNA TGTGCCAGCAGTTTATCCGCTAACTATGGCTACACCTTC.